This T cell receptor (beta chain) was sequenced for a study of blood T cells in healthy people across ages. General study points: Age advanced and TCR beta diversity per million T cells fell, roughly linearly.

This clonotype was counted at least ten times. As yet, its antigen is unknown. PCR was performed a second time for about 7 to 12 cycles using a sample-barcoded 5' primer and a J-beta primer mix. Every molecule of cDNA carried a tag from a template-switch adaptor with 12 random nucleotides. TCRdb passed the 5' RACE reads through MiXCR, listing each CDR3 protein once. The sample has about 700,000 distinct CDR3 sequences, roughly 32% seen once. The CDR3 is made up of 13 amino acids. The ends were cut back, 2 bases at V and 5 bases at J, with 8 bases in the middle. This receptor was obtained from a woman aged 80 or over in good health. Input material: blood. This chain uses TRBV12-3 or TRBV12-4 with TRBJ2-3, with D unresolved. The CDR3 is CASSLHSVDTQYF. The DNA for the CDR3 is TGTGCCAGCAGTTTACATTCGGTAGATACGCAGTATTTT.